This entry concerns a single T cell receptor beta chain. Its matching antigen is unknown. The sample is drawn from a study of T cell clones after liver transplantation. With 5 bases removed from V and 1 base from J, the gap between germline ends came to 11 bases. The CDR3 has 14 amino acids. CDR1 and CDR2 from the germline V gene are SGHVS and FQNEAQ. Sequenced by immunoSEQ multiplex PCR; TCRdb stores in-frame clones only, minus some. The sample has about 120,000 clones; 90% are singletons. Unstimulated PBMCs were sorted into CD3+CD4+ and CD3+CD8+ populations. Study-level findings and limits: The donor-reactive repertoire was only partly measurable in a couple of subjects, lacking donor cells. Conclusions were preliminary, with small, heterogeneous patient groups.

V and J are TRBV7-8 and TRBJ1-1; the D is unclear. The sequence came from a human patient who received a liver transplant. Some of the T cells may derive from the graft donor. This sample comprised CD4+ T cells from blood, obtained 12 months after liver transplant. DNA for the CDR3: TGTGCCAGCAGCCCCCGGAGCCGGAACACTGAAGCTTTCTTT. Protein product: CASSPRSRNTEAFF. Together with reference TRBV7-8 and TRBJ1-1, the CDR3 gives the full variable domain: GAGVSQSPRYKVAKRGQDVALRCDPISGHVSLFWYQQALGQGPEFLTYFQNEAQLDKSGLPSDRFFAERPEGSVSTLKIQRTQQEDSAVYLCASSPRSRNTEAFFGQGTRLTVV.